These T cell receptor beta chains were read from a single sample in a study of T cell repertoires in cytomegalovirus infection. TCRdb fed the reads into MiXCR, producing one record per CDR3 protein. In the table there are about 260,000 distinct CDR3 sequences, roughly 13% of which are singletons. The specimen was PBMCs. These receptor sequences come from a human donor in good health (CMV status not recorded). Some clones in this sample may be carry-over from other donors' samples. Both conserved end residues are part of each CDR3. Fields, in order: CDR3 DNA, CDR3 protein, V gene, clone size, D gene, J gene. D genes are given only for firm matches. Clone size, where shown, is once, few, many, or a class for clones that have expanded.

TGTGCCAGCAGCTTAGGGACAGGGGCGGAGGGCTACACCTTC CASSLGTGAEGYTF TRBV7-6 many TRBD1 TRBJ1-2
TGCGCCAGCAGCCAAGATTTTGGAGTTTACGAGCAGTACTTC CASSQDFGVYEQYF TRBV4-3 many NA TRBJ2-7
TGTGCCAGCAGCCTTCGACAGGCGGGGGAAGAGACCCAGTACTTC CASSLRQAGEETQYF TRBV4-2 NA NA TRBJ2-5
TGTGCCAGCAGTGCCCTCATCCCAGCGGGGGGCAGAGATACGCAGTATTTT CASSALIPAGGRDTQYF TRBV6-2/TRBV6-3 NA TRBD2 TRBJ2-3
TGTGCCAGCAGCTTAGACCCCGGGACCCGGTCGGCCACGCAGTATTTT CASSLDPGTRSATQYF TRBV11-2 NA NA TRBJ2-3
TGCGCCAGCAGCTTGAAGGGACAACCGAACACTGAAGCTTTCTTT CASSLKGQPNTEAFF TRBV5-1 NA NA TRBJ1-1
TGTGCCAGCAGTCCCCCAGGGTTTCGGGGCTACACCTTC CASSPPGFRGYTF TRBV28 many NA TRBJ1-2
TGTGCCAGCAGCTTAAGGGGGGTGCCTGGAAACACCATATATTTT CASSLRGVPGNTIYF TRBV7-3 many NA TRBJ1-3
TGTGCCAGCAGCTTAGCGGGCGTAGCTGGGTACAATGAGCAGTTCTTC CASSLAGVAGYNEQFF TRBV11-2 NA NA TRBJ2-1
TGCAGTGCTGTCGGACTAGCGGGGACTCAAGAGACCCAGTACTTC CSAVGLAGTQETQYF TRBV20-1 few TRBD2 TRBJ2-5
TGTGCCAGCAGTTTATACGGGACTAGCGGGACGGAGACCCAGTACTTC CASSLYGTSGTETQYF TRBV28 few TRBD2 TRBJ2-5
TGCAGTGCTTCGACTAGCGGGGGCCACAATGAGCAGTTCTTC CSASTSGGHNEQFF TRBV20-1 NA TRBD2 TRBJ2-1
TGTGCCAGCAGCTTAGAGGGCACCGGGACTAGTCGGGGAGGGCAGTTCTTC CASSLEGTGTSRGGQFF TRBV7-2 many TRBD2 TRBJ2-1
TGTGCCAGCAGCGTAGGGCCAGGTGGCAATCAGCCCCAGCATTTT CASSVGPGGNQPQHF TRBV7-2 many NA TRBJ1-5
TGCGCCAGCAGTTTGGAACCCGGGCCGCACACTGAAGCTTTCTTT CASSLEPGPHTEAFF TRBV5-1 few NA TRBJ1-1
TGTGCCAGCAGTTCCGCCGGGACAGGGGTTCTAAATCAGCCCCAGCATTTT CASSSAGTGVLNQPQHF TRBV28 NA TRBD1 TRBJ1-5
TGTGCCAGCAGCCGAAGGGACACCTCCTACGAGCAGTACTTC CASSRRDTSYEQYF TRBV12-3/TRBV12-4 few NA TRBJ2-7
TGTGCCAGCACTAGCGGGAGTGGCACCGGGGAGCTGTTTTTT CASTSGSGTGELFF TRBV6-4 NA TRBD2 TRBJ2-2
TGTGCCAGCAGCCCGGGACAGGGGGCCACCTACGAGCAGTACTTC CASSPGQGATYEQYF TRBV7-3 many TRBD1 TRBJ2-7
TGTGCCAGCAGCTTGGCACCGGGACTAGCGAACCAAGAGACCCAGTACTTC CASSLAPGLANQETQYF TRBV5-6 many TRBD2 TRBJ2-5
TGTGCCAGCAGCTTAGGGACAGATTCCAAAAACATTCAGTACTTC CASSLGTDSKNIQYF TRBV7-9 few NA TRBJ2-4
TGTGCCAGCAGTTACGGGGGAATTCGCTACGAGCAGTACTTC CASSYGGIRYEQYF TRBV6-6 few NA TRBJ2-7
TGTGCCACCAGCGATTTTTACTATGGCTACACCTTC CATSDFYYGYTF TRBV24-1 many NA TRBJ1-2
TGTGCCAGCAGCCGTCCCGGGACTAGCGACTACGAGCAGTACTTC CASSRPGTSDYEQYF TRBV11-2 NA TRBD2 TRBJ2-7
TGTGCCAGCAGCTTAGGAGACAGGCTGAACACTGAAGCTTTCTTT CASSLGDRLNTEAFF TRBV7-9 many NA TRBJ1-1
TGTGCCAGCACCCAGGACGTAGGGGGCGGGGAGACCCAGTACTTC CASTQDVGGGETQYF TRBV7-8 NA TRBD1 TRBJ2-5
TGTGCCAGTAGTAAACTTCCGGGACAGGGGGTTGAAGAGACCCAGTACTTC CASSKLPGQGVEETQYF TRBV19 NA TRBD1 TRBJ2-5
TGCAGTGCCAGAGAGGGACAGGCTAACAATTCACCCCTCCACTTT CSAREGQANNSPLHF TRBV20-1 NA TRBD1 TRBJ1-6
TGTGCCAGCCATCCTTCTAGAAACCAAGAGACCCAGTACTTC CASHPSRNQETQYF TRBV2 many NA TRBJ2-5
TGTGCCAGCAGATCACCCATCGGGACTAGTGTCAACGAGCAGTACTTC CASRSPIGTSVNEQYF TRBV6-2/TRBV6-3 NA TRBD2 TRBJ2-7
TGCGCCAGCAGCCAAGAGGGGATGAACACTGAAGCTTTCTTT CASSQEGMNTEAFF TRBV4-1 NA NA TRBJ1-1
TGTGCCAGCGTTTTAGCGGGGGGCCACGAGCAGTACTTC CASVLAGGHEQYF TRBV2 few TRBD2 TRBJ2-7
TGTGCCAGCAGCTTGTTGGGGAAGCCGGACAGTGCTGAAGCTTTCTTT CASSLLGKPDSAEAFF TRBV5-4 few NA TRBJ1-1
TGCAGCCTTGACCGGGGTACGAGCTCCTACAATGAGCAGTTCTTC CSLDRGTSSYNEQFF TRBV29-1 few NA TRBJ2-1
TGTGCCAGCAGTTACGGGGAAGAGGGCCAAGAGACCCAGTACTTC CASSYGEEGQETQYF TRBV6-5 many NA TRBJ2-5
TGTGCCAGCAGCCACCCTGGGGAACACGAGCAGTACTTC CASSHPGEHEQYF TRBV3-1 few NA TRBJ2-7
TGTGCCAGCAGCCCCTGGATCAATCGGTACGCTGAAGCTTTCTTT CASSPWINRYAEAFF TRBV7-8 many NA TRBJ1-1
TGTGCCAGCAGCTTTGAAGGGGCTCCCGGGGAGCTGTTTTTT CASSFEGAPGELFF TRBV5-8 few NA TRBJ2-2
TGTGCCAGCAGTTACTCGATTCAGGGGTTCGTCTACAATGAGCAGTTCTTC CASSYSIQGFVYNEQFF TRBV6-2/TRBV6-3 few NA TRBJ2-1
TGTGCCAGCAGCCCTTTAGCGGGTGGAAACTACAATGAGCAGTTCTTC CASSPLAGGNYNEQFF TRBV6-2/TRBV6-3 few TRBD2 TRBJ2-1
TGTGCCAGCAGCTTGGCCCGCACTGCGGCAGATACGCAGTATTTT CASSLARTAADTQYF TRBV5-4 NA NA TRBJ2-3
TGTGCCAGCAGTCCCCCAAAGGGAAGGAACACTGAAGCTTTCTTT CASSPPKGRNTEAFF TRBV28 NA NA TRBJ1-1
TGTGCCACCAGCAGAGAGGTTCCCAGCGCTGCCTACAATGAGCAGTTCTTC CATSREVPSAAYNEQFF TRBV15 many NA TRBJ2-1
TGTGCCAGCACCCCCCTTATAGATACGCAGTATTTT CASTPLIDTQYF TRBV7-2 many NA TRBJ2-3
TGTGCCAGCAGCCCCCCCGCGGGAAGTAGCCACGAGCAGTACTTC CASSPPAGSSHEQYF TRBV6-6 NA NA TRBJ2-7
TGTGCCAGCAGCTTAGACGGCAGGGGGAATCAGCCCCAGCATTTT CASSLDGRGNQPQHF TRBV7-2 many TRBD1 TRBJ1-5
TGTGCCATCAGTGAGTCGGGCAGGCTCCGAAACGAGCAGTACTTC CAISESGRLRNEQYF TRBV10-3 few NA TRBJ2-7
TGTGCCAGCAGTCGTCCTAGCGGGAGGGTAGATACGCAGTATTTT CASSRPSGRVDTQYF TRBV12-3/TRBV12-4 many TRBD2 TRBJ2-3
TGTGCCATCAGTGAGTCATCCCAGTACAATGAGCAGTTCTTC CAISESSQYNEQFF TRBV10-3 NA NA TRBJ2-1
TGTGCCAGCAGTTACAAAACCGGGACAAAGGGAAACGAGCAGTACTTC CASSYKTGTKGNEQYF TRBV6-2/TRBV6-3 many NA TRBJ2-7
TGTGCCAGCACCCTAAGCGGGGTCTCCTCCTACGAGCAGTACTTC CASTLSGVSSYEQYF TRBV2 many TRBD2 TRBJ2-7
TGCAGTGCCCCGGACAGGGACTACGAGCAGTACTTC CSAPDRDYEQYF TRBV20-1 few TRBD1 TRBJ2-7
TGTGCCAGTAGTATTATCCGCGTCGTAGCCAAAAACATTCAGTACTTC CASSIIRVVAKNIQYF TRBV19 few NA TRBJ2-4
TGTGCCATCAGCCCCAGGGATCGCAATCAGCCCCAGCATTTT CAISPRDRNQPQHF TRBV10-3 NA NA TRBJ1-5